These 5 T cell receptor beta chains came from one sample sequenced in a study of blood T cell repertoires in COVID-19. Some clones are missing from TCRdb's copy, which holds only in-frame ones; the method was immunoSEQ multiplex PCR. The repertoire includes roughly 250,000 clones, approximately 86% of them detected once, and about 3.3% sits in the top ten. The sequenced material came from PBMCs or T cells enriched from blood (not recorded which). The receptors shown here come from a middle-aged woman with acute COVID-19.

CDR3 residues: CASSLAAYGYTF. The DNA for the CDR3 is TGTGCCAGCAGCTTAGCGGCCTATGGCTACACCTTC. J is TRBJ1-2 and V is TRBV7-2; D is unclear. The ends were cut back, 0 bases at V and 4 bases at J, with 3 bases in the middle. Germline V gene sequence: CDR1 SGHTA, CDR2 FQGNSA. The CDR3 runs 12 residues.

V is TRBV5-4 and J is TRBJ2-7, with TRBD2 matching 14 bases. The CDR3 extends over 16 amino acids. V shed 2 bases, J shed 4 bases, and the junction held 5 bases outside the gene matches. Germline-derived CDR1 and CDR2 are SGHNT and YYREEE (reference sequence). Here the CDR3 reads CASSFFGTSGSYEQYF. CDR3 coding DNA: TGTGCCAGCAGCTTCTTCGGGACTAGCGGGAGTTACGAGCAGTACTTC.

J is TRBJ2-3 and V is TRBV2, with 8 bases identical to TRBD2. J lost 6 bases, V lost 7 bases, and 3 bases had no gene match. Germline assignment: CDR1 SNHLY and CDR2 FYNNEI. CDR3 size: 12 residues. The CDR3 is CASKTSADTQYF. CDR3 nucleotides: TGTGCCAGCAAGACTAGCGCTGATACGCAGTATTTT.

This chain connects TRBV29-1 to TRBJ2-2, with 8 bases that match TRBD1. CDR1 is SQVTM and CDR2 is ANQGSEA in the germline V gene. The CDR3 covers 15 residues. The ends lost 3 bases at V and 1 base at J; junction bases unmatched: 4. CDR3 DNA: TGCAGCGTTGATACGACAGGGGAGAACACCGGGGAGCTGTTTTTT. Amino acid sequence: CSVDTTGENTGELFF.

The CDR3 reads CASSLVRGVTYNEQFF. The CDR3 DNA sequence: TGTGCCAGCAGCTTAGTTCGGGGGGTAACCTACAATGAGCAGTTCTTC. This chain joins TRBV7-9 and TRBJ2-1; 7 nucleotides agree with TRBD2. Germline V gene data show CDR1 as SEHNR and CDR2 as FQNEAQ (reference sequence). The CDR3 has 16 residues. The junction had 5 bases not matched to a gene; V was cut back by 1 base and J by 2 bases.